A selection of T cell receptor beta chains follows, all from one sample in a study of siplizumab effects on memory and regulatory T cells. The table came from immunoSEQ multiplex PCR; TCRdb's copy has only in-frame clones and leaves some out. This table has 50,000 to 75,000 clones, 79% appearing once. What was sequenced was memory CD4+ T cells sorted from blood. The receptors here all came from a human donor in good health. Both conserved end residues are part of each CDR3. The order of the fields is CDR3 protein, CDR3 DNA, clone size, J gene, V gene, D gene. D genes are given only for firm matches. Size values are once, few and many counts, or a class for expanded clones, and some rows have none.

cdr3_aa: CASSEAPRVGQYF; cdr3_nt: TGTGCCAGCAGTGAAGCCCCCAGGGTGGGGCAGTACTTC; clone_size: once; j_call: TRBJ2-7; v_call: TRBV6-1; d_call: NA
cdr3_aa: CASSPWGTSGANVLTF; cdr3_nt: TGTGCCAGCTCCCCATGGGGTACCTCTGGGGCCAACGTCCTGACTTTC; clone_size: NA; j_call: TRBJ2-6; v_call: TRBV18; d_call: NA
cdr3_aa: CATRLAANTGELFF; cdr3_nt: TGTGCCACCAGACTAGCCGCGAACACCGGGGAGCTGTTTTTT; clone_size: once; j_call: TRBJ2-2; v_call: TRBV19; d_call: TRBD2
cdr3_aa: CASTLTDQGTSYGYTF; cdr3_nt: TGTGCCAGCACTCTTACAGACCAGGGCACTTCGTATGGCTACACCTTC; clone_size: few; j_call: TRBJ1-2; v_call: TRBV28; d_call: NA
cdr3_aa: CAISPGQGLDEQYF; cdr3_nt: TGTGCCATCAGCCCGGGACAGGGTTTGGACGAGCAGTACTTC; clone_size: NA; j_call: TRBJ2-7; v_call: TRBV10-3; d_call: TRBD1
cdr3_aa: CASSGAGGVTDTQYF; cdr3_nt: TGTGCCAGCAGCGGAGCGGGGGGAGTGACAGATACGCAGTATTTT; clone_size: NA; j_call: TRBJ2-3; v_call: TRBV7-2; d_call: TRBD2
cdr3_aa: CASNQQGALYGYTF; cdr3_nt: TGTGCCAGTAATCAACAGGGGGCTTTGTATGGCTACACCTTC; clone_size: NA; j_call: TRBJ1-2; v_call: TRBV19; d_call: TRBD1
cdr3_aa: CASSRTSVDTQYF; cdr3_nt: TGTGCCAGCAGCCGGACGTCCGTCGATACGCAGTATTTT; clone_size: NA; j_call: TRBJ2-3; v_call: TRBV7-2; d_call: NA
cdr3_aa: CASSTQGSNQPQHF; cdr3_nt: TGTGCCAGCTCAACCCAGGGTAGCAATCAGCCCCAGCATTTT; clone_size: NA; j_call: TRBJ1-5; v_call: TRBV18; d_call: NA
cdr3_aa: CASRRDFSTDTQYF; cdr3_nt: TGTGCCAGTAGAAGGGACTTTAGCACAGATACGCAGTATTTT; clone_size: NA; j_call: TRBJ2-3; v_call: TRBV19; d_call: NA
cdr3_aa: CSVREGTEAFF; cdr3_nt: TGCAGCGTTCGGGAAGGGACTGAAGCTTTCTTT; clone_size: NA; j_call: TRBJ1-1; v_call: TRBV29-1; d_call: NA
cdr3_aa: CASSHGGATGELFF; cdr3_nt: TGTGCCAGCAGCCACGGGGGGGCAACCGGGGAGCTGTTTTTT; clone_size: NA; j_call: TRBJ2-2; v_call: TRBV28; d_call: TRBD2
cdr3_aa: CASSPGLAGPRDTQYF; cdr3_nt: TGCGCCAGCAGCCCGGGACTAGCGGGACCCAGGGATACGCAGTATTTT; clone_size: NA; j_call: TRBJ2-3; v_call: TRBV5-1; d_call: TRBD2
cdr3_aa: CASSQTTDTQYF; cdr3_nt: TGTGCCAGCAGCCAAACTACAGATACGCAGTATTTT; clone_size: NA; j_call: TRBJ2-3; v_call: TRBV4-2; d_call: NA